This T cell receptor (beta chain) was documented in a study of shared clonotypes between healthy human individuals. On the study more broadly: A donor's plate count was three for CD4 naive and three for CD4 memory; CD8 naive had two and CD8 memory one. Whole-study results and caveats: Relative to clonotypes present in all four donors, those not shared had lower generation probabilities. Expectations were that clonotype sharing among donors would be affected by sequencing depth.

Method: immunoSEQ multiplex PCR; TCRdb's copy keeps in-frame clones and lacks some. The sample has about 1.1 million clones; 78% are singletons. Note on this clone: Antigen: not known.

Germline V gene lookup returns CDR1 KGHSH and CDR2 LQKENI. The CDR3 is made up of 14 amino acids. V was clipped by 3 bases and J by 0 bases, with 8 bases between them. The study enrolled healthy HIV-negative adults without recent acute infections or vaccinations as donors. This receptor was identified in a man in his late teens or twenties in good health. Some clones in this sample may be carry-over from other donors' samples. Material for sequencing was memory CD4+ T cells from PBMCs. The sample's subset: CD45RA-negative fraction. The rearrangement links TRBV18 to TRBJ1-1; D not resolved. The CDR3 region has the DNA TGTGCCAGCTCACCCGGGCGGATGAACACTGAAGCTTTCTTT. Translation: CASSPGRMNTEAFF.